This T cell receptor beta chain was identified during a study of cytomegalovirus exposure and HLA in healthy donors. Study context: The Caucasian-associated ancestry cluster contained about 80% of the approximately 390 genotyped donors.

CDR3 length: 14 amino acids. Germline CDR1 and CDR2: MRHNA and SNTAGT. Trimming took 2 bases from V and 3 from J, leaving 7 bases between them. Only one count was recorded for this clone. Its target is not known. Unrecorded immune exposure was likely among donors, who were nominally healthy when sampled. Points from the study as a whole: An ancestry cluster, one associated with Asian ancestry, reportedly showed fewer N-insertions than the roughly 610-donor mean in a later analysis.

A multiplex PCR was run with 60 Vbeta primers and 13 Jbeta primers. The method was immunoSEQ multiplex PCR; TCRdb's version includes in-frame clones alone and lacks a portion of them. In the table there are around 200,000 clones, approximately 78% of which are singletons. The sequence was obtained from a woman aged 18-29 years in good health and CMV-seronegative. Sample: PBMCs. The J gene is TRBJ2-2, the V gene TRBV6-4; perhaps TRBD1 as D (5 bases). The CDR3 is CASSDQTDTGELFF. CDR3 DNA: TGTGCCAGCAGTGACCAGACAGACACCGGGGAGCTGTTTTTT.